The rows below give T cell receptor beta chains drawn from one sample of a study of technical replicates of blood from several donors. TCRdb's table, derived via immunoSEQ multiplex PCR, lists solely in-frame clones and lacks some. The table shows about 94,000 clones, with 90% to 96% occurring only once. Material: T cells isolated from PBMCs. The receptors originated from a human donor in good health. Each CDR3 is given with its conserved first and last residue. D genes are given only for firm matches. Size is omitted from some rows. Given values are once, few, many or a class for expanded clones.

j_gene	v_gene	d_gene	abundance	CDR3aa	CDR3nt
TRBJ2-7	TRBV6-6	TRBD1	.	CASSRQGNYEQYF	TGTGCCAGCAGCCGACAGGGGAACTACGAGCAGTACTTC
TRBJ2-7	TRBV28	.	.	CASSLVFEQYF	TGTGCCAGCAGTTTAGTATTCGAGCAGTACTTC
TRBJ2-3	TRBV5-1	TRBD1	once	CASSLKGRGDRGADTQYF	TGCGCCAGCAGCTTGAAGGGTAGGGGGGACAGGGGAGCAGATACGCAGTATTTT
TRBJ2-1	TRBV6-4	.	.	CASSVEIQGEQFF	TGTGCCAGCAGTGTAGAGATTCAGGGTGAGCAGTTCTTC
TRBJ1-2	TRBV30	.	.	CAWSVTRNYGYTF	TGTGCCTGGAGTGTTACTCGTAACTATGGCTACACCTTC
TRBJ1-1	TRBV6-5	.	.	CASSYSVRANTEAFF	TGTGCCAGCAGTTACTCGGTCAGGGCCAACACTGAAGCTTTCTTT
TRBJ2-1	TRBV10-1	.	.	CASSEIAVGDEQFF	TGCGCCAGCAGTGAAATTGCGGTCGGCGATGAGCAGTTCTTC
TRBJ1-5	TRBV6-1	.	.	CASSESGQGRQPQHF	TGTGCCAGCAGTGAATCGGGCCAGGGCCGGCAGCCCCAGCATTTT
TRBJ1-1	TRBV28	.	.	CASSPRRKMNTEAFF	TGTGCCAGCAGTCCTAGGAGGAAAATGAACACTGAAGCTTTCTTT
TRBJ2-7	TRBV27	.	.	CASSPGTASYEQYF	TGTGCCAGCAGTCCGGGAACCGCATCCTACGAGCAGTACTTC
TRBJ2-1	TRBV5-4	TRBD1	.	CASSLQGQGGNEQFF	TGTGCCAGCAGCCTGCAGGGACAGGGGGGTAATGAGCAGTTCTTC
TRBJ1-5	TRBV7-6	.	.	CASSQGTEEPQHF	TGTGCCAGCAGCCAAGGTACAGAAGAGCCCCAGCATTTT
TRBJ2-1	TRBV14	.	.	CASSQDTGWNEQFF	TGTGCCAGCAGCCAAGACACAGGGTGGAATGAGCAGTTCTTC
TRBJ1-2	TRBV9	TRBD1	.	CASGIDRAGGYTF	TGTGCCAGCGGGATAGACAGGGCGGGCGGCTACACCTTC